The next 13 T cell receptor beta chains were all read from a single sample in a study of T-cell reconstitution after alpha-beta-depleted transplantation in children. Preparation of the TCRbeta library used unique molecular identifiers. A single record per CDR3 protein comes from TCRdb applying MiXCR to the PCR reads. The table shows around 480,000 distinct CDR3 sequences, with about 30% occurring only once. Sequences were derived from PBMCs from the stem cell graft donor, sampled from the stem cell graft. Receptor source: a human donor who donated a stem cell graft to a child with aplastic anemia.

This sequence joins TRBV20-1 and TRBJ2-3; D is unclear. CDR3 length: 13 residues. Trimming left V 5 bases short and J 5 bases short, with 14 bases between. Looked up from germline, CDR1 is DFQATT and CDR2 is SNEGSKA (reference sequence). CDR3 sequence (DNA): TGCAGTGCTGGAGCGACGCAAGTAGATACGCAGTATTTT. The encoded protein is CSAGATQVDTQYF.

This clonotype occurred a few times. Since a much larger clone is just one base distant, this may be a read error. The CDR3 coding sequence is TGTGCCAGCAGTTTAGCCCCCCGAGCGGGAGCCTACGAGCAGTACTTC. Translated: CASSLAPRAGAYEQYF. V and J are TRBV12-3 or TRBV12-4 and TRBJ2-7; TRBD2 agrees at 8 bases. This CDR3 spans 16 amino acids. V was pared by 0 bases and J by 2 bases, with 6 bases of the junction left unmatched.

The CDR3 nucleotides read TGTGCCAGCAGCCCAGGGACTAAAAACATTCAGTACTTC. This codes for CASSPGTKNIQYF. The chain recombines TRBV5-6 with TRBJ2-4, with a tentative D call TRBD2 (6 bases). V gave up 4 bases and J gave up 4 bases, with 9 bases separating them. The CDR3 length is 13 residues. Germline lookup yields CDR1 SGHDT and CDR2 YYEEEE.

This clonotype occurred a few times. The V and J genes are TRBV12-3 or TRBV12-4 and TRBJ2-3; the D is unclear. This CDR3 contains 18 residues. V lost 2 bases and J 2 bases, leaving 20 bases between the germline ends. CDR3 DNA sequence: TGTGCCAGCAGTTTAAGGCGGACCGTATTAGGCCACACAGATACGCAGTATTTT. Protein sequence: CASSLRRTVLGHTDTQYF.

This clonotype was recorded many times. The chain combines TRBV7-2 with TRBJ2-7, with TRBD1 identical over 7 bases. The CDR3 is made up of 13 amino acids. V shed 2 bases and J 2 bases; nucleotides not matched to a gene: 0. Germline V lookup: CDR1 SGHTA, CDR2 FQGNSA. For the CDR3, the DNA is TGTGCCAGCAGCTTAACAGGGGCCTACGAGCAGTACTTC. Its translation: CASSLTGAYEQYF.

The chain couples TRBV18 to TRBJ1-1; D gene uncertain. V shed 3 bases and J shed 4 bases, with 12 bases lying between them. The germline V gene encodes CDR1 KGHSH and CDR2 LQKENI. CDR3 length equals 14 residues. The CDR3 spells CASSPQTPPTEAFF. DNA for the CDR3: TGTGCCAGCTCACCCCAGACACCTCCCACTGAAGCTTTCTTT. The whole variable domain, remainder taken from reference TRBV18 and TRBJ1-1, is NAGVMQNPRHLVRRRGQEARLRCSPMKGHSHVYWYRQLPEEGLKFMVYLQKENIIDESGMPKERFSAEFPKEGPSILRIQQVVRGDSAAYFCASSPQTPPTEAFFGQGTRLTVV.

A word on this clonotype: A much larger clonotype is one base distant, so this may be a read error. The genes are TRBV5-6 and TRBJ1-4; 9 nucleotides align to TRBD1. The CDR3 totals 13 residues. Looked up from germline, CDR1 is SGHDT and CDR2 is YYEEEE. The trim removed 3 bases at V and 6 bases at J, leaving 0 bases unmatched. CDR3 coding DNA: TGTGCCAGCAGCTGGGACAGGGATGAAAAACTGTTTTTT. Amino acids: CASSWDRDEKLFF.

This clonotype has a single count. Here the CDR3 DNA reads TGTGCCAGCTCACCGACTCTCAGCAGCAATCAGCCCCAGCATTTT. Translation gives CASSPTLSSNQPQHF. The V and J genes are TRBV18 and TRBJ1-5; no clear D gene. CDR3 length equals 15 residues. Germline V gene sequence: CDR1 KGHSH, CDR2 LQKENI. V lost 3 bases and J lost 1, with 10 bases in between. Complete variable domain (other parts from reference TRBV18 and TRBJ1-5): NAGVMQNPRHLVRRRGQEARLRCSPMKGHSHVYWYRQLPEEGLKFMVYLQKENIIDESGMPKERFSAEFPKEGPSILRIQQVVRGDSAAYFCASSPTLSSNQPQHFGDGTRLSIL.

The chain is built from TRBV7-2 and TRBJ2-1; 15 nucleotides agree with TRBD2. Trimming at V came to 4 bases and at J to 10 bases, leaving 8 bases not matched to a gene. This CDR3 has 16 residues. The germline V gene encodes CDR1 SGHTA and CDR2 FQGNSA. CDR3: CASSSRTSGRAGEQFF. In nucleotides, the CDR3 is TGTGCCAGCAGCTCAAGGACTAGCGGGAGGGCTGGGGAGCAGTTCTTC.

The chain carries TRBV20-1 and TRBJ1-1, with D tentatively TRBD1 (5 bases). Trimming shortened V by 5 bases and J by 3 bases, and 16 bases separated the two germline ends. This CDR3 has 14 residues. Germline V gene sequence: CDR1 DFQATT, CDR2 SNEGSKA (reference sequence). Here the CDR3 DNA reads TGCAGTGCTGGGGGGGGTTTAGGGGACACTGAAGCTTTCTTT. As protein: CSAGGGLGDTEAFF.

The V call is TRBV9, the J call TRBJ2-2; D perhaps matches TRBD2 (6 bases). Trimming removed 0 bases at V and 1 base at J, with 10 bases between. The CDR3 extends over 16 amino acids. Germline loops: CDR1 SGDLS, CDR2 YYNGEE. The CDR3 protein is CASSVAAGKNTGELFF. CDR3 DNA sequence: TGTGCCAGCAGCGTAGCTGCGGGAAAGAACACCGGGGAGCTGTTTTTT.

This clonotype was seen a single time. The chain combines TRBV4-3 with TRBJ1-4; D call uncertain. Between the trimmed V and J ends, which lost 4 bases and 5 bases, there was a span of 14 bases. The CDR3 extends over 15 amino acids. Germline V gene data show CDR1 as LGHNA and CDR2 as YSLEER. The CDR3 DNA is TGCGCCAGCAGCCCAACGTCCCGCGGGAATGAAAAACTGTTTTTT. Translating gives CASSPTSRGNEKLFF.

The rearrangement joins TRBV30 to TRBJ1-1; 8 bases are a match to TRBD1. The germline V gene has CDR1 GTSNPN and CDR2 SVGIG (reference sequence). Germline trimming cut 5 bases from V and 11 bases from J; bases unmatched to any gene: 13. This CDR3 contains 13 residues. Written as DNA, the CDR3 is TGTGCCTGGGTCCCAGGACAGGGAATGGGGGCTTTCTTT. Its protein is CAWVPGQGMGAFF.